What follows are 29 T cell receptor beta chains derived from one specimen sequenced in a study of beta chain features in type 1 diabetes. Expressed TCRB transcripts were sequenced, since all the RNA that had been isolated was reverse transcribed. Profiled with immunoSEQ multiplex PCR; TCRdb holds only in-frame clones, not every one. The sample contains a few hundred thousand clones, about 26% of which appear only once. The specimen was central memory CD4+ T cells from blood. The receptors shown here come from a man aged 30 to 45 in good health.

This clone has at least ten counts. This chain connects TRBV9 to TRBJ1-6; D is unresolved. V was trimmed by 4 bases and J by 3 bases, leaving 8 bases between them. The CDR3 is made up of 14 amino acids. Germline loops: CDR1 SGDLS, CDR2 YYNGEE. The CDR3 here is CASSPTGYNSPLHF. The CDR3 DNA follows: TGTGCCAGCAGCCCGACGGGCTATAATTCACCCCTCCACTTT.

The CDR3 sequence is CASSTAGAVTGELFF. As DNA, the CDR3 is TGTGCCAGCAGTACAGCGGGAGCGGTCACCGGGGAGCTGTTTTTT. The rearrangement links TRBV11-2 to TRBJ2-2; 8 bases map to TRBD2. CDR1 and CDR2 (germline): SGHAT, FQNNGV. After removal of 6 bases from V and 4 bases from J, the junction contained 7 bases not matched to a gene. The CDR3 has 15 amino acids.

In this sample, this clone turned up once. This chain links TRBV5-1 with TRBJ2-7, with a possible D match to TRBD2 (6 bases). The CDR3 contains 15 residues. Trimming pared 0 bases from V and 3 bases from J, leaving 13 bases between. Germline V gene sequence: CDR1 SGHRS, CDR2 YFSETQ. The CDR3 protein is CASSLVAGSSYEQYF. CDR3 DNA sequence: TGCGCCAGCAGCTTGGTGGCGGGATCGAGCTACGAGCAGTACTTC.

Here the CDR3 reads CASSTTGTPNNEQFF. The DNA of the CDR3 is TGTGCCAGCAGCACAACCGGGACGCCAAACAATGAGCAGTTCTTC. The genes are TRBV9 and TRBJ2-1; D might be TRBD1 or TRBD2, each matching 5 bases. Germline CDR1 reads SGDLS; CDR2 reads YYNGEE. V lost 4 bases to trimming and J lost 5 bases, with 16 bases between them. The CDR3 consists of 15 residues.

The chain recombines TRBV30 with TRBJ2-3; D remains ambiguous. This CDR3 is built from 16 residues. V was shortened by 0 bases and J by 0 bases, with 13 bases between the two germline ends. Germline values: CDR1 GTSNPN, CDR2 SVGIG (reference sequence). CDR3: CAWSVKSGGSTDTQYF. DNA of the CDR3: TGTGCCTGGAGTGTAAAGTCTGGCGGAAGCACAGATACGCAGTATTTT. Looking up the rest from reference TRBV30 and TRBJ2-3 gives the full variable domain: SQTIHQWPATLVQPVGSPLSLECTVEGTSNPNLYWYRQAAGRGLQLLFYSVGIGQISSEVPQNLSASRPQDRQFILSSKKLLLSDSGFYLCAWSVKSGGSTDTQYFGPGTRLTVL.

CDR3 sequence reads: CASSPVAGSYEQYF. CDR3 DNA: TGTGCCAGCAGCCCCGTCGCGGGCTCCTACGAGCAGTACTTC. This rearrangement joins TRBV7-2 to TRBJ2-7, with a weak D call TRBD2 (5 bases). V was clipped by 5 bases and J by 0 bases, with 11 bases between them. CDR1 SGHTA and CDR2 FQGNSA come from the germline V gene. The CDR3 spans 14 residues.

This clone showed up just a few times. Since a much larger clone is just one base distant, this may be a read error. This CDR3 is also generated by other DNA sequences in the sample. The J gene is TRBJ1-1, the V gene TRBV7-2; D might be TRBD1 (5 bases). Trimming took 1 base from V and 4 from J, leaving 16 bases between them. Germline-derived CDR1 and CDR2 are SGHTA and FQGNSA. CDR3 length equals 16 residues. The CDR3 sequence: CASSLGGAGSVTEAFF. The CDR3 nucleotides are TGTGCCAGCAGCTTAGGAGGGGCTGGGTCGGTCACTGAAGCTTTCTTT.

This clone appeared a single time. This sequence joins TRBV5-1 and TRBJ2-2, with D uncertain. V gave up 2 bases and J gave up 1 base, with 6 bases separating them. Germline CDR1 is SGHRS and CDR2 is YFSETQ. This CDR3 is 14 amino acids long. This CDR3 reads CASSLSGNTGELFF. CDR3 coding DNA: TGCGCCAGCAGCTTATCAGGGAACACCGGGGAGCTGTTTTTT.

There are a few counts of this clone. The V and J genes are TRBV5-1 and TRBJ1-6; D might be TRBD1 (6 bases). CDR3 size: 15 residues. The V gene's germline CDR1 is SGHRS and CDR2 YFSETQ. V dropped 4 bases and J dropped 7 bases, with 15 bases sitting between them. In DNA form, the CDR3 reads TGCGCCAGCAGCAAGGACAGTCCCGGAAATTCACCCCTCCACTTT. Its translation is CASSKDSPGNSPLHF. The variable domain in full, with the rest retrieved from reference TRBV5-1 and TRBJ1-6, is KAGVTQTPRYLIKTRGQQVTLSCSPISGHRSVSWYQQTPGQGLQFLFEYFSETQRNKGNFPGRFSGRQFSNSRSEMNVSTLELGDSALYLCASSKDSPGNSPLHFGNGTRLTVT.

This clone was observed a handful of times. The CDR3 reads CASSSGGGARETQYF. DNA for the CDR3: TGTGCCAGCAGCTCCGGTGGAGGGGCGAGAGAGACCCAGTACTTC. The rearrangement links TRBV7-9 to TRBJ2-5; a possible D gene is TRBD2 (6 bases). Trimming removed 4 bases from V and 4 bases from J, with 16 bases in between. Germline V CDR1 and CDR2: SEHNR, FQNEAQ (reference sequence). This CDR3 has 15 residues. Based on the CDR3 plus reference TRBV7-9 and TRBJ2-5, the full variable domain is DTGVSQNPRHKITKRGQNVTFRCDPISEHNRLYWYRQTLGQGPEFLTYFQNEAQLEKSRLLSDRFSAERPKGSFSTLEIQRTEQGDSAMYLCASSSGGGARETQYFGPGTRLLVL.

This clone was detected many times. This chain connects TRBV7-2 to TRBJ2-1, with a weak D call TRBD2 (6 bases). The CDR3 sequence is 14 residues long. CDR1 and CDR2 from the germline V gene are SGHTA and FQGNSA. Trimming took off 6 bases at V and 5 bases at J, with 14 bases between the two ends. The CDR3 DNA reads TGTGCCAGCAGGAGCAACGGGAGAAACAATGAGCAGTTCTTC. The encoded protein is CASRSNGRNNEQFF. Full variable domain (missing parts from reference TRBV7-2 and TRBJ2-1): GAGVSQSPSNKVTEKGKDVELRCDPISGHTALYWYRQSLGQGLEFLIYFQGNSAPDKSGLPSDRFSAERTGGSVSTLTIQRTQQEDSAVYLCASRSNGRNNEQFFGPGTRLTVL.

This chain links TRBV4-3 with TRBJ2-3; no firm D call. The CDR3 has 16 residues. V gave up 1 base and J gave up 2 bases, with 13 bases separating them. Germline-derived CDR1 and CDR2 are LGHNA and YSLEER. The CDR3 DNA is TGCGCCAGCAGCCAAGGGCGAGAGCGAACCACAGATACGCAGTATTTT. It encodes CASSQGRERTTDTQYF.

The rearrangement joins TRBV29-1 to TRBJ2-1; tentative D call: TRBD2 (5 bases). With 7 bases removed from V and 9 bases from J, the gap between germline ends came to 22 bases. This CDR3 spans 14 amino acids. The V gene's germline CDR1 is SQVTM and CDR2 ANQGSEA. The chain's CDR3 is CSARPAVIRGEQFF. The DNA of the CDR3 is TGCAGCGCCAGGCCGGCAGTAATTCGGGGTGAGCAGTTCTTC.

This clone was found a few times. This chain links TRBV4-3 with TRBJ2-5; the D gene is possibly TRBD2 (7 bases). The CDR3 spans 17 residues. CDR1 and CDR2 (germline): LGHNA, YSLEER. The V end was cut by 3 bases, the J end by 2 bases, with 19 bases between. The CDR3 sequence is CASSQGAGARSQETQYF. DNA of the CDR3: TGCGCCAGCAGCCAGGGGGCGGGAGCAAGAAGTCAAGAGACCCAGTACTTC.

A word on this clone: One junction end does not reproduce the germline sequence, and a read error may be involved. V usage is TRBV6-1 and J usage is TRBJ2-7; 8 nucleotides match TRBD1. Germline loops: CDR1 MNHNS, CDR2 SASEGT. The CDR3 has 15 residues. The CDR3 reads CASREGQGGKYEQYF. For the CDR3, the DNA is TGTGCCAGCAGGGAAGGACAGGGTGGAAAATACGAGCAGTACTTC.

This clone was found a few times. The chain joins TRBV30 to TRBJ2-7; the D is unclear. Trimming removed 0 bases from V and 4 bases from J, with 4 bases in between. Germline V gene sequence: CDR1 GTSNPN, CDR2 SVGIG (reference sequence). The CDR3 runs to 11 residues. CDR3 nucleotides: TGTGCCTGGAGTGTTGAGTACGAGCAGTACTTC. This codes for CAWSVEYEQYF.

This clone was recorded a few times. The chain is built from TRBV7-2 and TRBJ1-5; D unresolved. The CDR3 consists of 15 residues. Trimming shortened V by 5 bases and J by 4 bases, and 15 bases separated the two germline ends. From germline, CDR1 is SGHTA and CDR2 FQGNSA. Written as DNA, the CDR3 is TGTGCCAGCAGCCTCCGCGGGTTGCATAATCAGCCCCAGCATTTT. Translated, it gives CASSLRGLHNQPQHF.

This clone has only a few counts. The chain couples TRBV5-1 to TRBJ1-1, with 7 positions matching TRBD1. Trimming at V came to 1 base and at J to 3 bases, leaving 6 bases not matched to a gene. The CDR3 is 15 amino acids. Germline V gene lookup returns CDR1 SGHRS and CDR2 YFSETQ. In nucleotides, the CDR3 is TGCGCCAGCAGCTTGACCGACAGGGAGGACACTGAAGCTTTCTTT. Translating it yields CASSLTDREDTEAFF.

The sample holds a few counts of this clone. The CDR3 spells CASSLARQFGDTQYF. In nucleotides, the CDR3 is TGCGCCAGCAGCTTGGCCCGGCAGTTTGGGGATACGCAGTATTTT. V gene TRBV5-1 combines with J gene TRBJ2-3; D gene unclear. V was clipped by 0 bases and J by 6 bases, with 14 bases between them. From germline, CDR1 is SGHRS and CDR2 YFSETQ. CDR3 length: 15 residues.

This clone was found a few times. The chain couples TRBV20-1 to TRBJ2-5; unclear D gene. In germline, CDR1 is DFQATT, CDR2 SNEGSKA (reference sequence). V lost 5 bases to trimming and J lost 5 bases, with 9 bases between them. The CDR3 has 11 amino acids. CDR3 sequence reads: CSAPVGETQYF. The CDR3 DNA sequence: TGCAGTGCTCCAGTTGGGGAGACCCAGTACTTC.

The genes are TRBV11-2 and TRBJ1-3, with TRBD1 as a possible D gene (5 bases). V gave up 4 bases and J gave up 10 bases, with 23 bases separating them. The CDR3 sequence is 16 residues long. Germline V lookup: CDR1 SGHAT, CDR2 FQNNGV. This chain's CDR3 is CASSWGFWQYETTIYF. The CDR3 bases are TGTGCCAGCAGCTGGGGGTTTTGGCAGTACGAAACAACCATATATTTT.

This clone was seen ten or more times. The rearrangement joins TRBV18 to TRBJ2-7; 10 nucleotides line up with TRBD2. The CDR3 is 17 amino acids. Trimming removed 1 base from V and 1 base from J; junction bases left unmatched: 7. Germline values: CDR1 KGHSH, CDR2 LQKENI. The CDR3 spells CASSPRASGGVSYEQYF. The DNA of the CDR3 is TGTGCCAGCTCACCACGTGCTAGCGGGGGAGTTTCCTACGAGCAGTACTTC.

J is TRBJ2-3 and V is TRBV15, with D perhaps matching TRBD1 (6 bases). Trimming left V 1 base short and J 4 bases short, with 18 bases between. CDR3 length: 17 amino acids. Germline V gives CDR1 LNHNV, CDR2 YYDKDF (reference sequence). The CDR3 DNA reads TGTGCCACCAGCAGAGGGGCTAAAGGGGGATCGTCAGATACGCAGTATTTT. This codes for CATSRGAKGGSSDTQYF.

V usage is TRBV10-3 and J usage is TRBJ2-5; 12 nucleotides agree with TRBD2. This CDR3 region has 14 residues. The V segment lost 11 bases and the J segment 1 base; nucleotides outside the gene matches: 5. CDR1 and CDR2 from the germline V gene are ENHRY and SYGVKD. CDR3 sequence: CAVRTSGAQETQYF. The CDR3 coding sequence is TGTGCCGTTCGGACTAGCGGGGCCCAAGAGACCCAGTACTTC.

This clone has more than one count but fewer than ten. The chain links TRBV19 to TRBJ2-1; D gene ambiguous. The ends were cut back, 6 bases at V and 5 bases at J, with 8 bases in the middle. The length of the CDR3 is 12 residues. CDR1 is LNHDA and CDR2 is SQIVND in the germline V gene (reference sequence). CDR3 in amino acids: CASRFQNNEQFF. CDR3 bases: TGTGCCAGTAGGTTCCAGAACAATGAGCAGTTCTTC.

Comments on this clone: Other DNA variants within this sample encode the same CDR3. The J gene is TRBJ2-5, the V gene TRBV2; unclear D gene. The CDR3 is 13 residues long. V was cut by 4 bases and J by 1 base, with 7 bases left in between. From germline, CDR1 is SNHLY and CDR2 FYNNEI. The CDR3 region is CASSVTVQETQYF. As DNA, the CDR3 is TGTGCCAGCAGTGTTACAGTCCAAGAGACCCAGTACTTC.

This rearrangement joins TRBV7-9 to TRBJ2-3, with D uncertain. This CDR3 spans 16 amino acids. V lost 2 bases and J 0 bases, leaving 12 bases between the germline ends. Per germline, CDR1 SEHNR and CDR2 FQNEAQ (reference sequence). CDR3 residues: CASSLRLIASTDTQYF. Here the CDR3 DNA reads TGTGCCAGCAGCTTACGACTCATAGCTAGCACAGATACGCAGTATTTT.

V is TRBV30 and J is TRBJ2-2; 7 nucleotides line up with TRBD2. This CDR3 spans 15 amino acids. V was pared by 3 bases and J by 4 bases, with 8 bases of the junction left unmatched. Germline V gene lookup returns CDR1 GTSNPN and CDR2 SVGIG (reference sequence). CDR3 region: CAWRPFGGSTGELFF. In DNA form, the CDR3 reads TGTGCCTGGAGGCCGTTCGGGGGGAGCACCGGGGAGCTGTTTTTT.

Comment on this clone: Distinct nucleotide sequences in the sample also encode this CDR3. This CDR3 reads CASSLAGKETQYF. Written as DNA, the CDR3 is TGTGCCAGCAGCTTGGCAGGGAAAGAGACCCAGTACTTC. The chain couples TRBV5-6 to TRBJ2-5, with D possibly matching TRBD1 (5 bases). This CDR3 has 13 residues. The V gene lost 0 bases and the J gene lost 3 bases, with 6 bases spanning the gap. CDR1 and CDR2 (germline): SGHDT, YYEEEE. The full variable domain, completed using reference TRBV5-6 and TRBJ2-5, is DAGVTQSPTHLIKTRGQQVTLRCSPKSGHDTVSWYQQALGQGPQFIFQYYEEEERQRGNFPDRFSGHQFPNYSSELNVNALLLGDSALYLCASSLAGKETQYFGPGTRLLVL.